This T cell receptor beta chain was sequenced for a study of response to subunit inactivated influenza vaccine. Study-wide results and caveats: The study's authors posited that every seasonal influenza vaccination enlists few new T cells.

As regards this clonotype: As yet, its antigen is unknown.

A single record per CDR3 protein comes from TCRdb applying MiXCR to the RT-PCR reads. The repertoire consists of 250,000 to 350,000 distinct CDR3 sequences, with 20% to 25% occurring once and the leading ten covering 10%. The sample consisted of PBMCs from blood, taken about 19 months after vaccination. This receptor was taken from a man between 50 and 75 years old who received an inactivated influenza vaccine.

The CDR3 DNA reads as TGCGCCAGCAGACCCCGGGACTATGGCTACACCTTC. Its translation is CASRPRDYGYTF. The gene calls are TRBV5-1 and TRBJ1-2; D gene uncertain. V dropped 5 bases and J dropped 3 bases, with 8 bases sitting between them. CDR1 is SGHRS and CDR2 is YFSETQ in the germline V gene. The CDR3 is 12 amino acids.